The present T cell receptor beta chain was sequenced within a study of regulatory T cells in long-lasting Graves disease. With regard to this clonotype: Antigen unknown.

The time point is: newly diagnosed GD, antithyroid drugs for less than 3 months. PBMCs provided the RNA from which the TCR library was made. Germline values: CDR1 GTSNPN, CDR2 SVGIG (reference sequence). The CDR3 consists of 16 residues. Trimming took 1 base from V and 8 from J; bases not matched to a gene: 5. General study points: Persistent Graves' cases showed lower TCR diversity than newly diagnosed cases.

Through Arm-PCR of CDR3 regions and iRepertoire HTBI primers, TCR beta libraries were built. In the original processing: The identification of 50 to 65 TRBV and some 15 TRBJ segments was made across samples. TCRdb independently ran MiXCR on the multiplex PCR reads; one entry per CDR3 protein. The V and J calls here are based on TCRdb, not the publication. Among 400,000 to 450,000 distinct CDR3 sequences listed, 14% to 15% were seen once. The same sample was also used in a study of T cells in Graves' hyperthyroidism and ophthalmopathy. Per that paper: The HTBI set primed first-round TCR CDR3 RT-PCR.

This specimen was peripheral blood mononuclear cells (PBMCs), taken at new diagnosis, from a patient treated with antithyroid drugs. This clonotype originated in a woman younger than 45 with Graves disease. The V and J genes are TRBV30 and TRBJ2-1; 16 nucleotides match TRBD2. The chain's CDR3 is CAWSAGLAGGIDEQFF. The CDR3 region has the DNA TGTGCCTGGAGTGCGGGACTAGCGGGAGGGATCGATGAGCAGTTCTTC. Supplemented by reference TRBV30 and TRBJ2-1, the full variable domain reads SQTIHQWPATLVQPVGSPLSLECTVEGTSNPNLYWYRQAAGRGLQLLFYSVGIGQISSEVPQNLSASRPQDRQFILSSKKLLLSDSGFYLCAWSAGLAGGIDEQFFGPGTRLTVL.